This T cell receptor (beta chain) was captured by sequencing in a study of vaccination and CD4 T cells after COVID-19. Looking at the study overall: Stimuli were overlapping spike peptide pools of SARS-CoV-2 and three common cold coronaviruses (HCoV-NL63, HCoV-OC43, HCoV-229E).

V shed 2 bases and J shed 5 bases, with 13 bases lying between them. The CDR3 loop spans 14 amino acids. From germline, CDR1 is MDHEN and CDR2 SYDVKM. Details on this clonotype: Its antigen is currently unknown.

Specified treatment: approximately nine-day PBMC culture with coronavirus spike peptide pools or control peptides (ViraFEST assay). The Oncomine TCR Beta short-read assay sequenced DNA from cultured CD4+ T cells. TCRdb independently ran MiXCR on the PCR reads; one entry per CDR3 protein. This table has 13,000 or so distinct CDR3 sequences, around 41% appearing once. This TCR was recovered from a human donor who had recovered from COVID-19. The V and J genes are TRBV28 and TRBJ2-7, with TRBD2 as a possible D gene (5 bases). Sequenced material: CD4+ T cells from blood, cultured in vitro. CDR3 sequence: CASSLGRGYNEQYF. The CDR3 DNA is TGTGCCAGCAGTTTAGGTCGAGGGTACAACGAGCAGTACTTC.